The 10 T cell receptor beta chains presented below share a single source sample, sequenced in a study of blood T cells in healthy people across ages. A second about 7 to 12 cycle PCR used barcoded and J-beta primers. MiXCR, applied by TCRdb to the 5' RACE reads, yields one record per CDR3 protein. The sample includes 1.5 million to 2 million distinct CDR3 sequences, just under 50% of them seen just once. Input material: blood. These receptors were collected from a woman aged 40 to 50 in good health.

The sample holds a few counts of this clonotype. The chain joins TRBV6-6 to TRBJ1-2; 9 bases agree with TRBD1. The CDR3 is made up of 16 amino acids. Germline loops: CDR1 MNHNY, CDR2 SVGAGI (reference sequence). After removal of 6 bases from V and 4 bases from J, the junction contained 12 bases not matched to a gene. CDR3 residues: CASSPAGTGKRYGYTF. In DNA form, the CDR3 reads TGTGCCAGCAGCCCCGCCGGGACAGGGAAACGCTATGGCTACACCTTC.

This clonotype was observed a few times. V is TRBV6-5 and J is TRBJ2-3; weak D call: TRBD1 (5 bases). The CDR3 runs to 11 residues. Germline loops: CDR1 MNHEY, CDR2 SVGAGI. The V end lost 7 bases, the J end lost 6 bases, and 8 bases lay between the germline ends. The CDR3 loop is CASTNRDTQYF. In nucleotides, the CDR3 is TGTGCCAGCACCAACAGGGATACGCAGTATTTT.

This chain joins TRBV4-1 and TRBJ2-2; the match to TRBD2 covers 12 bases. Germline trimming cut 1 base from V and 5 bases from J; bases unmatched to any gene: 2. CDR1 MGHRA and CDR2 YSYEKL come from the germline V gene. CDR3 length: 16 amino acids. CDR3 in DNA: TGCGCCAGCAGCCAAGTGCTAGCGGGGGGGACCGGGGAGCTGTTTTTT. This sequence encodes CASSQVLAGGTGELFF.

The chain joins TRBV6-5 to TRBJ2-6; D is unclear. Trimming took off 4 bases at V and 2 bases at J, with 24 bases between the two ends. Germline V gene sequence: CDR1 MNHEY, CDR2 SVGAGI. CDR3 size: 20 residues. CDR3 sequence reads: CASSLETRFNPKAGANVLTF. The CDR3 nucleotides are TGTGCCAGCAGTTTGGAGACACGTTTTAACCCAAAGGCTGGGGCCAACGTCCTGACTTTC.

The chain couples TRBV6-5 to TRBJ1-1; 11 bases match TRBD1. V dropped 4 bases and J dropped 3; count of bases not matched to a gene: 10. The germline CDR1 and CDR2 sequences are MNHEY and SVGAGI. The CDR3 spans 17 residues. The CDR3 protein is CASSFSGTGGIDTEAFF. CDR3 in DNA: TGTGCCAGCAGTTTCTCCGGGACAGGGGGTATAGACACTGAAGCTTTCTTT.

This clonotype showed up just a few times. The chain joins TRBV29-1 to TRBJ1-4, with 7 nucleotides matching TRBD1. Germline CDR1 is SQVTM and CDR2 is ANQGSEA. The ends lost 4 bases at V and 2 bases at J; junction bases unmatched: 7. CDR3 length: 15 amino acids. The DNA of the CDR3 is TGCAGCGTTGGTATAGGGGGCTCTACTAATGAAAAACTGTTTTTT. This sequence encodes CSVGIGGSTNEKLFF.

The gene calls are TRBV11-2 and TRBJ2-1; 8 bases map to TRBD2. CDR3 length: 15 residues. Germline lookup yields CDR1 SGHAT and CDR2 FQNNGV. V was pared by 5 bases and J by 6 bases, with 9 bases of the junction left unmatched. CDR3 residues: CASSVTGGKFNEQFF. CDR3 coding DNA: TGTGCCAGCAGCGTAACGGGGGGGAAGTTCAATGAGCAGTTCTTC.

Comment on this clonotype: A far larger clone is one nucleotide away, so this likely arose from a read error. The rearrangement uses TRBV9 and TRBJ2-1; D not resolved. The better agreement between TRBJ2-7 and the DNA end casts doubt on the J call. Germline lookup yields CDR1 SGDLS and CDR2 YYNGEE. This CDR3 contains 12 residues. CDR3: CANSPDGYEQYF. The CDR3 DNA reads as TGTGCCAACAGCCCGGACGGCTACGAGCAGTACTTC.

V gene TRBV2 combines with J gene TRBJ2-2; the D call may be TRBD1 or TRBD2 (5 bases each). From germline, CDR1 is SNHLY and CDR2 FYNNEI. This CDR3 is 14 amino acids long. Trimming stripped 10 bases from V and 2 bases from J, with 14 bases between. CDR3 in DNA: TGTGCCATCAGGGACGATCTCAACACCGGGGAGCTGTTTTTT. Translated: CAIRDDLNTGELFF. Drawing the rest from reference TRBV2 and TRBJ2-2, the complete variable domain is EPEVTQTPSHQVTQMGQEVILRCVPISNHLYFYWYRQILGQKVEFLVSFYNNEISEKSEIFDDQFSVERPDGSNFTLKIRSTKLEDSAMYFCAIRDDLNTGELFFGEGSRLTVL.

The chain combines TRBV6-5 with TRBJ2-7; no clear D. The V gene lost 1 base and the J gene lost 1 base, with 8 bases spanning the gap. CDR3 length: 14 residues. In germline, CDR1 is MNHEY, CDR2 SVGAGI. The CDR3 bases are TGTGCCAGCAGTTACTATCCGGAGTCCTACGAGCAGTACTTC. Protein sequence: CASSYYPESYEQYF.